This T cell receptor beta chain appears in the sequencing data of a study of cytomegalovirus exposure and HLA in healthy donors. Study information: The study's early data release held tens of millions of unique TCRs from HLA-typed donors. Study results and caveats: For TCR beta chains, V- and J-gene trimming was later linked to a missense DCLRE1C variant. The study assumed roughly uniform donor sequencing depth for presence/absence analyses. TCR beta chains numbering some 150 were designated cytomegalovirus-associated.

The CDR3 runs to 18 residues. Germline V gene data show CDR1 as MGHRA and CDR2 as YSYEKL. V shed 0 bases and J shed 3 bases, with 21 bases lying between them. The PCR ran on 60 Vbeta and 13 Jbeta primers. Using immunoSEQ multiplex PCR, the repertoire was profiled, and TCRdb retains in-frame clones only, with some absent. The table has 150,000 to 200,000 clones, roughly 80% seen once. As concerns this clone: Its antigen remains unidentified.

The chain has TRBV4-1 and TRBJ2-7; D might be TRBD2 (6 bases). Input material: PBMCs. This TCR was sampled from a young woman in good health and CMV-seronegative. The CDR3 DNA reads TGCGCCAGCAGCCAAGATACCCCCCCAACGGGAGAGGGCTACGAGCAGTACTTC. Translation gives CASSQDTPPTGEGYEQYF.